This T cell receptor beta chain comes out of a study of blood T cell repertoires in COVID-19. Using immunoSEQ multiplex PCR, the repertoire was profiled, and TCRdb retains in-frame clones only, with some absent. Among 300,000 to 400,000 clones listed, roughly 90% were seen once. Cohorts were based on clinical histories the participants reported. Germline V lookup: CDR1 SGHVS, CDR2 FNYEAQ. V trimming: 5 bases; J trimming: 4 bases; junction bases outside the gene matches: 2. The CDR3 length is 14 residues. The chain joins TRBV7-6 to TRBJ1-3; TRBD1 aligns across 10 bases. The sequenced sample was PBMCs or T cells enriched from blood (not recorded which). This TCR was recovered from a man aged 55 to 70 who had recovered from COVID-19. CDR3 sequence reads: CASSGTGDGNTIYF. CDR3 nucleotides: TGTGCCAGCAGCGGGACAGGGGACGGAAACACCATATATTTT. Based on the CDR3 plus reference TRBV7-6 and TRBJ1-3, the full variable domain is GAGVSQSPRYKVTKRGQDVALRCDPISGHVSLYWYRQALGQGPEFLTYFNYEAQQDKSGLPNDRFSAERPEGSISTLTIQRTEQRDSAMYRCASSGTGDGNTIYFGEGSWLTVV.